This T cell receptor (beta chain) was documented in a study of cytomegalovirus exposure and HLA in healthy donors. Findings and limits, study-wide: Within a later analysis, the majority of CMV-associated TCR beta chains appeared HLA-restricted. One variant, a missense change in DCLRE1C, was linked in a later analysis to TCR beta V- and J-gene trimming.

As concerns this clone: The antigen is undetermined.

PCR primers comprised 60 Vbeta and 13 Jbeta primers. Study processing details: Approximately 86 million unique TCR beta chains, 9 million to 14 million shared, were counted in a later analysis. TCRdb's table, derived via immunoSEQ multiplex PCR, lists solely in-frame clones and lacks some. V and J calls plus clone size are reproduced from that table; the DNA served to infer D and trimming. The repertoire holds 54,000 or so clones, with about 73% as singletons. V shed 6 bases, J shed 6 bases, and the junction held 5 bases outside the gene matches. CDR1 and CDR2 from the germline V gene are MNHEY and SMNVEV (reference sequence). The CDR3 has 13 residues.

Material for sequencing was PBMCs. This sequence was found in a woman aged 55-75 years in good health and CMV-seropositive. The genes are TRBV27 and TRBJ1-1; TRBD1 aligns across 9 bases. The CDR3 nucleotides read TGTGCCAGCAGAGGACAGGGGAGGGCTGAAGCTTTCTTT. Translating gives CASRGQGRAEAFF.